What follows are 32 T cell receptor beta chains derived from one specimen sequenced in a study of technical replicates of blood from a few donors (dated by TCRdb to the late 2010s). The method was the immunoSEQ multiplex PCR assay. In TCRdb, the immuneACCESS table is reduced to in-frame sequences with V and J assigned. These tables do not hold every clone; where another copy was compared, an unresolved V gene accounts for under half, and the others remain unexplained. For this sample there are roughly 80,000 clones; approximately 91% appear just once. The top ten hold roughly 0.38% of the sample. Sequenced sample: T cells isolated from PBMCs. The receptors shown here come from a human donor in good health.

The chain couples TRBV7-6 to TRBJ1-2, with D unclear. Trimming cost V 8 bases and J 2 bases, with 9 bases left between them. The CDR3 length is 12 residues. Germline CDR1 is SGHVS and CDR2 is FNYEAQ. DNA of the CDR3: TGTGCCAGCGGTGGAGGGAACTATGGCTACACCTTC. Its protein product is CASGGGNYGYTF.

The chain couples TRBV2 to TRBJ1-2; D not certain. From germline, CDR1 is SNHLY and CDR2 FYNNEI. There are 12 residues in the CDR3. The germline V and J ends were trimmed by 7 bases and 8 bases, with 14 bases remaining between them. Written as DNA, the CDR3 is TGTGCCAGCACCCGAGGAGGGAGAGGCTACACCTTC. This encodes CASTRGGRGYTF.

Points on this clone: One junction end does not reproduce the germline sequence, and a read error may be involved. The V and J genes are TRBV7-7 and TRBJ2-3, with 7 nucleotides matching TRBD2. The CDR3 covers 14 residues. The V gene's germline CDR1 is SSHAT and CDR2 FNYEAQ (reference sequence). CDR3 in amino acids: CASSLGGFTDTQYF. CDR3 in DNA: TGTGCTAGCAGCTTGGGGGGGTTCACAGATACGCAGTATTTT.

The V gene is TRBV19, the J gene TRBJ2-7, with D tentatively TRBD1 (10 bases). This CDR3 comprises 20 residues. With 9 bases removed from V and 3 bases from J, the gap between germline ends came to 36 bases. CDR1 LNHDA and CDR2 SQIVND come from the germline V gene (reference sequence). The CDR3 nucleotides are TGTGCCAGATCCGGGACAGGGGATAATAGCGGGAGAGAGGGGTACTACGAGCAGTACTTC. Its protein is CARSGTGDNSGREGYYEQYF.

The chain is built from TRBV7-9 and TRBJ1-1, with D perhaps TRBD1 (5 bases). V gave up 5 bases and J gave up 7 bases, with 11 bases separating them. The CDR3 loop spans 12 amino acids. CDR1 is SEHNR, CDR2 FQNEAQ, per germline (reference sequence). The CDR3 sequence: CASSAWGDEAFF. The CDR3 DNA is TGTGCCAGCAGCGCCTGGGGGGATGAAGCTTTCTTT.

The J gene is TRBJ2-1, the V gene TRBV9; D is perhaps TRBD2 (6 bases). V gave up 2 bases and J gave up 1 base, with 16 bases separating them. The CDR3 is 17 residues long. Per the germline V gene, CDR1 is SGDLS and CDR2 is YYNGEE. CDR3 DNA: TGTGCCAGCAGCGTCGACGGGACTGGCCGTTCCTACAATGAGCAGTTCTTC. Translated, it gives CASSVDGTGRSYNEQFF. The full variable domain, in which reference TRBV9 and TRBJ2-1 provide the parts outside the CDR3, is DSGVTQTPKHLITATGQRVTLRCSPRSGDLSVYWYQQSLDQGLQFLIQYYNGEERAKGNILERFSAQQFPDLHSELNLSSLELGDSALYFCASSVDGTGRSYNEQFFGPGTRLTVL.

V is TRBV18 and J is TRBJ2-1; a weak D match, TRBD2 (5 bases). This CDR3 has 13 residues. V was pared by 3 bases and J by 8 bases, with 11 bases between. The germline V gene encodes CDR1 KGHSH and CDR2 LQKENI. CDR3 sequence reads: CASSPLERDEQFF. The CDR3 bases are TGTGCCAGCTCACCGCTTGAGAGGGATGAGCAGTTCTTC.

This chain links TRBV27 with TRBJ2-3; no clear D gene. Germline V gene lookup returns CDR1 MNHEY and CDR2 SMNVEV (reference sequence). Trimming shortened V by 5 bases and J by 4 bases, and 16 bases separated the two germline ends. This CDR3 comprises 15 residues. The CDR3 DNA sequence: TGTGCCAGCAGTACGAACGGCGGATTCCCAGATACGCAGTATTTT. Translation: CASSTNGGFPDTQYF.

The chain has TRBV5-1 and TRBJ2-3; D is possibly TRBD2 (5 bases). The CDR3 has 15 residues. In germline, CDR1 is SGHRS, CDR2 YFSETQ. V gave up 2 bases and J gave up 2 bases, with 12 bases separating them. The CDR3 spells CASSLVSGITDTQYF. The CDR3 bases are TGCGCCAGCAGCTTAGTAAGCGGCATCACAGATACGCAGTATTTT.

The genes are TRBV5-4 and TRBJ2-7; D may be TRBD2 (6 bases). From germline, CDR1 is SGHNT and CDR2 YYREEE (reference sequence). V was trimmed by 0 bases and J by 3 bases, leaving 16 bases between them. This CDR3 contains 16 residues. DNA for the CDR3: TGTGCCAGCAGCTTGGGAGGTTGGGACTCGGACTACGAGCAGTACTTC. This sequence encodes CASSLGGWDSDYEQYF.

This chain links TRBV7-2 with TRBJ2-1; possibly TRBD1 for D (5 bases). Deletions cut 0 bases from V and 0 bases from J, with 6 bases between. This CDR3 spans 15 amino acids. Germline CDR1 and CDR2: SGHTA and FQGNSA. CDR3 sequence (DNA): TGTGCCAGCAGCTTAGCCAGGGTCTCCTACAATGAGCAGTTCTTC. Translation: CASSLARVSYNEQFF.

The V gene is TRBV18, the J gene TRBJ1-2; 8 bases agree with TRBD1. This CDR3 has 16 amino acids. From germline, CDR1 is KGHSH and CDR2 LQKENI. V lost 2 bases, J lost 7 bases, and 12 bases stayed unmatched. CDR3 DNA sequence: TGTGCCAGCTCACCATTACAGGGACAGGATATTGGTGGCTACACCTTC. It is translated as CASSPLQGQDIGGYTF.

The rearrangement joins TRBV5-6 to TRBJ2-3, with 9 bases lining up with TRBD1. The V and J ends lost 4 bases and 5 bases, in that order; junction bases with no gene match: 8. Germline loops: CDR1 SGHDT, CDR2 YYEEEE. CDR3 length: 15 residues. The CDR3 sequence is CASSAPGQGRDTQYF. The CDR3 DNA follows: TGTGCCAGCAGCGCACCGGGACAGGGTCGAGATACGCAGTATTTT.

The CDR3 coding sequence is TGTGCCAGCAGCTTAAACAGGGGCTCGAACACCGGGGAGCTGTTTTTT. Amino acids: CASSLNRGSNTGELFF. The chain combines TRBV11-2 with TRBJ2-2, with 7 bases aligning to TRBD1. CDR3 length: 16 amino acids. The germline V gene encodes CDR1 SGHAT and CDR2 FQNNGV. V dropped 2 bases and J dropped 0; count of bases not matched to a gene: 3.

The chain combines TRBV4-1 with TRBJ2-1, with 11 bases lining up with TRBD2. CDR3 length equals 15 residues. The junction had 6 bases not matched to a gene; V was cut back by 4 bases and J by 7 bases. Germline V gene lookup returns CDR1 MGHRA and CDR2 YSYEKL. The CDR3 DNA reads TGCGCCAGCAGCCTTACTAGCGGGAGTGGAAATGAGCAGTTCTTC. Translating gives CASSLTSGSGNEQFF.

The gene calls are TRBV7-9 and TRBJ2-5; TRBD1 matches 7 bases. The CDR3 runs to 14 residues. V shed 1 base, J shed 2 bases, and the junction held 1 base outside the gene matches. CDR1 is SEHNR, CDR2 FQNEAQ, per germline (reference sequence). The CDR3 DNA reads as TGTGCCAGCAGCTTAGGGGGACAGCAAGAGACCCAGTACTTC. Amino acids: CASSLGGQQETQYF. Combining the CDR3 with reference TRBV7-9 and TRBJ2-5 gives the whole variable domain DTGVSQNPRHKITKRGQNVTFRCDPISEHNRLYWYRQTLGQGPEFLTYFQNEAQLEKSRLLSDRFSAERPKGSFSTLEIQRTEQGDSAMYLCASSLGGQQETQYFGPGTRLLVL.

This chain uses TRBV28 with TRBJ2-1; D might be TRBD2 (6 bases). The CDR3 is made up of 20 amino acids. Trimming removed 7 bases from V and 5 bases from J, with 33 bases in between. Germline values: CDR1 MDHEN, CDR2 SYDVKM. The CDR3 protein is CASNSGRRWAQRGDHNEQFF. The CDR3 DNA is TGTGCCAGCAATAGCGGTAGGCGCTGGGCCCAGCGAGGAGACCACAATGAGCAGTTCTTC.

V usage is TRBV5-4 and J usage is TRBJ2-1, with D hard to call. V was pared by 0 bases and J by 3 bases, with 10 bases between. The CDR3 is 15 residues long. Germline assignment: CDR1 SGHNT and CDR2 YYREEE (reference sequence). CDR3 loop: CASSLDRQYYNEQFF. CDR3 bases: TGTGCCAGCAGCTTGGACAGACAATACTACAATGAGCAGTTCTTC.

This chain joins TRBV13 and TRBJ1-3; D may be TRBD1 (5 bases). Germline V gene sequence: CDR1 PRHDT, CDR2 FYEKMQ (reference sequence). This CDR3 is 14 amino acids long. The V and J ends lost 5 bases and 2 bases respectively, with 10 bases between them. The CDR3 sequence: CASSVGQAGNTIYF. CDR3 nucleotides: TGTGCCAGCAGCGTGGGGCAAGCTGGAAACACCATATATTTT. Filled out from reference TRBV13 and TRBJ1-3, the complete variable domain reads AAGVIQSPRHLIKEKRETATLKCYPIPRHDTVYWYQQGPGQDPQFLISFYEKMQSDKGSIPDRFSAQQFSDYHSELNMSSLELGDSALYFCASSVGQAGNTIYFGEGSWLTVV.

The J gene is TRBJ1-2, the V gene TRBV9; 8 bases are shared with TRBD1. This CDR3 has 17 residues. The germline V gene encodes CDR1 SGDLS and CDR2 YYNGEE. With 3 bases clipped from V and 1 base from J, the junction kept 11 bases outside the gene matches. The CDR3 coding sequence is TGTGCCAGCAGCGCCTGGACAGGGAGGGGACTTAACTATGGCTACACCTTC. Translated: CASSAWTGRGLNYGYTF.

The V gene is TRBV15, the J gene TRBJ2-5, with 14 bases fitting TRBD2. V lost 0 bases and J lost 4; bases outside the gene matches: 1. Germline-derived CDR1 and CDR2 are LNHNV and YYDKDF (reference sequence). The length of the CDR3 is 16 residues. CDR3 sequence reads: CATSRDGTSGRETQYF. CDR3 nucleotides: TGTGCCACCAGCAGAGATGGGACTAGCGGGAGAGAGACCCAGTACTTC.

J is TRBJ2-3 and V is TRBV12-5; TRBD2 is a possible D gene (5 bases). V lost 5 bases, J lost 2 bases, and 8 bases lay in between. Germline V gives CDR1 LGHNT, CDR2 FRNRAP. CDR3 size: 13 residues. CDR3 region: CASGVLDTDTQYF. The DNA of the CDR3 is TGTGCTAGTGGTGTACTAGACACAGATACGCAGTATTTT. Looking up the rest from reference TRBV12-5 and TRBJ2-3 gives the full variable domain: DARVTQTPRHKVTEMGQEVTMRCQPILGHNTVFWYRQTMMQGLELLAYFRNRAPLDDSGMPKDRFSAEMPDATLATLKIQPSEPRDSAVYFCASGVLDTDTQYFGPGTRLTVL.

J is TRBJ2-1 and V is TRBV11-3; 8 positions match TRBD2. The junction had 11 bases not matched to a gene; V was cut back by 5 bases and J by 8 bases. Germline V CDR1 and CDR2: SGHNT, YENEEA. This CDR3 has 15 amino acids. The CDR3 sequence is CASSTGGKISDEQFF. The CDR3, as DNA: TGTGCCAGCAGCACGGGGGGGAAGATAAGCGATGAGCAGTTCTTC.

The genes are TRBV19 and TRBJ1-5, with D uncertain. Trimming stripped 5 bases from V and 5 bases from J, with 16 bases between. This CDR3 comprises 15 residues. Germline V gene data show CDR1 as LNHDA and CDR2 as SQIVND (reference sequence). CDR3 nucleotide sequence: TGTGCCAGTAGTTGGGAGCCCCTAAGGGATCAGCCCCAGCATTTT. Residues: CASSWEPLRDQPQHF.

The chain joins TRBV7-9 to TRBJ1-5, with 8 bases matching TRBD1. The CDR3 totals 17 residues. Trimming at V came to 1 base and at J to 0 bases, leaving 5 bases not matched to a gene. The V gene's germline CDR1 is SEHNR and CDR2 FQNEAQ (reference sequence). The DNA of the CDR3 is TGTGCCAGCAGCTTAGGTGGGACAGGCTATAGCAATCAGCCCCAGCATTTT. Its translation: CASSLGGTGYSNQPQHF. The variable domain in full, with the rest retrieved from reference TRBV7-9 and TRBJ1-5, is DTGVSQNPRHKITKRGQNVTFRCDPISEHNRLYWYRQTLGQGPEFLTYFQNEAQLEKSRLLSDRFSAERPKGSFSTLEIQRTEQGDSAMYLCASSLGGTGYSNQPQHFGDGTRLSIL.

The count of this clone is one. The rearrangement links TRBV19 to TRBJ2-1, with TRBD2 matching 7 bases. Germline V gives CDR1 LNHDA, CDR2 SQIVND (reference sequence). This CDR3 region has 16 residues. The V and J ends lost 0 bases and 7 bases, in that order; junction bases with no gene match: 9. The CDR3 bases are TGTGCCAGTAGTATAGATCGCCCTAGCGGCCCGAATGAGCAGTTCTTC. This translates into CASSIDRPSGPNEQFF. Using reference TRBV19 and TRBJ2-1 for the parts outside the CDR3, the full variable domain is DGGITQSPKYLFRKEGQNVTLSCEQNLNHDAMYWYRQDPGQGLRLIYYSQIVNDFQKGDIAEGYSVSREKKESFPLTVTSAQKNPTAFYLCASSIDRPSGPNEQFFGPGTRLTVL.

A few counts support this clone. The chain employs TRBV11-3 and TRBJ1-1, with 10 positions matching TRBD1. V was pared by 4 bases and J by 4 bases, with 3 bases of the junction left unmatched. CDR3 size: 14 residues. The germline gives CDR1 SGHNT, CDR2 YENEEA. The CDR3 sequence: CASSSGTGATEAFF. CDR3 DNA: TGTGCCAGCAGCTCTGGGACAGGGGCCACTGAAGCTTTCTTT.

The CDR3 region has the DNA TGCAGCGTTAGTAGGGACTACGCTGGAAACACCATATATTTT. As protein: CSVSRDYAGNTIYF. The chain couples TRBV29-1 to TRBJ1-3, with D tentatively TRBD1 (5 bases). The CDR3 is 14 residues long. V lost 5 bases, J lost 2 bases, and 13 bases lay in between. Germline values: CDR1 SQVTM, CDR2 ANQGSEA. Full variable domain (rest looked up from reference TRBV29-1 and TRBJ1-3): SAVISQKPSRDICQRGTSLTIQCQVDSQVTMMFWYRQQPGQSLTLIATANQGSEATYESGFVIDKFPISRPNLTFSTLTVSNMSPEDSSIYLCSVSRDYAGNTIYFGEGSWLTVV.

This clone was seen a few times. The chain combines TRBV29-1 with TRBJ1-5; D perhaps matches TRBD1 (6 bases). Germline V gene lookup returns CDR1 SQVTM and CDR2 ANQGSEA. The CDR3 totals 12 residues. With 6 bases removed from V and 3 bases from J, the gap between germline ends came to 9 bases. The CDR3 protein is CSVTGYNQPQHF. The CDR3 nucleotides read TGCAGCGTCACAGGGTACAATCAGCCCCAGCATTTT.

The rearrangement uses TRBV25-1 and TRBJ1-2, with 11 nucleotides matching TRBD1. This CDR3 contains 15 residues. The ends lost 1 base at V and 7 bases at J; junction bases unmatched: 5. The germline V gene encodes CDR1 MGHDK and CDR2 SYGVNS. The CDR3 nucleotides read TGTGCCAGCAGTGAATGGGACAGGGGGATTGGTGGCTACACCTTC. Translated, it gives CASSEWDRGIGGYTF.

J is TRBJ2-7 and V is TRBV9, with no clear D. In germline, CDR1 is SGDLS, CDR2 YYNGEE. V dropped 2 bases and J dropped 5 bases, with 11 bases sitting between them. This CDR3 spans 13 amino acids. The CDR3 nucleotides are TGTGCCAGCAGCGTTTCAGGTACCCACGAGCAGTACTTC. Translation gives CASSVSGTHEQYF.

The genes are TRBV6-5 and TRBJ1-1; the D is unclear. Germline assignment: CDR1 MNHEY and CDR2 SVGAGI. V was pared by 1 base and J by 4 bases, with 10 bases between. The CDR3 loop spans 14 amino acids. CDR3 sequence (DNA): TGTGCCAGCAGTTACTTTGGGTCTAGCACTGAAGCTTTCTTT. Translating gives CASSYFGSSTEAFF.